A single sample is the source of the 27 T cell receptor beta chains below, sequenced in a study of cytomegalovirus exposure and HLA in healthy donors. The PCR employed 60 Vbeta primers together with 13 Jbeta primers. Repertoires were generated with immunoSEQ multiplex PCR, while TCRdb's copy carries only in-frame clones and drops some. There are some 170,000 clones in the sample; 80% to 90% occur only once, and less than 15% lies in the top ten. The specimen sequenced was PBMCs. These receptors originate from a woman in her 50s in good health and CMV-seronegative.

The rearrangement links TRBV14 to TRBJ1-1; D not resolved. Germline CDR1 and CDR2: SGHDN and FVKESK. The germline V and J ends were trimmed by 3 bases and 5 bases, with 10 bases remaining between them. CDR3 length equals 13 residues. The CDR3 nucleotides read TGTGCCAGCAGCCACCTCCCGGGGACTGAAGCTTTCTTT. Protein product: CASSHLPGTEAFF.

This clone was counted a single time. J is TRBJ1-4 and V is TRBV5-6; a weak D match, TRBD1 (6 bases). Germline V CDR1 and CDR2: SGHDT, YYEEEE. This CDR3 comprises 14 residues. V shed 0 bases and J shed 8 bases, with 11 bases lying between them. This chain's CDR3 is CASSLGARGEKLFF. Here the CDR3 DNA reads TGTGCCAGCAGCTTGGGGGCCAGGGGAGAAAAACTGTTTTTT. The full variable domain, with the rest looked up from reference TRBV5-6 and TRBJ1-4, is DAGVTQSPTHLIKTRGQQVTLRCSPKSGHDTVSWYQQALGQGPQFIFQYYEEEERQRGNFPDRFSGHQFPNYSSELNVNALLLGDSALYLCASSLGARGEKLFFGSGTQLSVL.

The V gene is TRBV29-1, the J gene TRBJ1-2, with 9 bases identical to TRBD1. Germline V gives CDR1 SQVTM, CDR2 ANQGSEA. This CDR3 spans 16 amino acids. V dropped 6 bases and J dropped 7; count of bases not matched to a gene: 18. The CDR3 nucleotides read TGCAGCGTCGGTGGGACAGGGAAAGAAGGGTCGGGTGGCTACACCTTC. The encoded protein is CSVGGTGKEGSGGYTF.

The CDR3 DNA follows: TGTGCCAGCAGCGGGGGACAGGGACAAGAGACCCAGTACTTC. It encodes CASSGGQGQETQYF. V usage is TRBV9 and J usage is TRBJ2-5; 9 bases are shared with TRBD1. The germline V gene encodes CDR1 SGDLS and CDR2 YYNGEE. The CDR3 contains 14 residues. Trimming took 3 bases from V and 2 from J; bases not matched to a gene: 2.

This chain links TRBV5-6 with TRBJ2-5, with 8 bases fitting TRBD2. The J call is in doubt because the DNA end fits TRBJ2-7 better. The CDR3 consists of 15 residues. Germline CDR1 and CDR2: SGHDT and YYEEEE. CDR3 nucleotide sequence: TGTGCCAGCAGCTTCGGGGGGGACATATTCAACGAGCAGTACTTC. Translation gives CASSFGGDIFNEQYF.

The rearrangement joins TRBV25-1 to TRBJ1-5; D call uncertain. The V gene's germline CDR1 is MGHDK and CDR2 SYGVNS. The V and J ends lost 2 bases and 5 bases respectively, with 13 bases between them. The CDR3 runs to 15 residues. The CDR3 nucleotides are TGTGCCAGCAGTGAAGGAGGTGATTTAGATCAGCCCCAGCATTTT. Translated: CASSEGGDLDQPQHF.

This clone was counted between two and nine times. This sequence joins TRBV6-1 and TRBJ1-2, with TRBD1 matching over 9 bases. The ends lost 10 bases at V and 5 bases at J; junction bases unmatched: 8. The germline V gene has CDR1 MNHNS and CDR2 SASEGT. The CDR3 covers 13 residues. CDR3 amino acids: CATNRDRVYGYTF. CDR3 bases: TGTGCCACCAATCGGGACAGGGTATATGGCTACACCTTC.

Written as DNA, the CDR3 is TGTGCCAGTAGAAGTGACGGGGGCTCTGGAAACACCATATATTTT. Its protein is CASRSDGGSGNTIYF. The chain employs TRBV19 and TRBJ1-3; D is perhaps TRBD1 (5 bases). Germline V gene sequence: CDR1 LNHDA, CDR2 SQIVND (reference sequence). The V gene lost 6 bases and the J gene lost 0 bases, with 12 bases spanning the gap. This CDR3 region has 15 residues.

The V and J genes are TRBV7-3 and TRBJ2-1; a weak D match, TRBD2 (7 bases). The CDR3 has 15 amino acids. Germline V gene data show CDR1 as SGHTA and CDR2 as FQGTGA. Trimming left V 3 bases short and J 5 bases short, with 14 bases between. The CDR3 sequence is CASSLGGRTDNEQFF. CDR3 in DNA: TGTGCCAGCAGCTTGGGGGGGCGGACTGACAATGAGCAGTTCTTC. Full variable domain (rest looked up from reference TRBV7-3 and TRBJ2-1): GAGVSQTPSNKVTEKGKYVELRCDPISGHTALYWYRQSLGQGPEFLIYFQGTGAADDSGLPNDRFFAVRPEGSVSTLKIQRTERGDSAVYLCASSLGGRTDNEQFFGPGTRLTVL.

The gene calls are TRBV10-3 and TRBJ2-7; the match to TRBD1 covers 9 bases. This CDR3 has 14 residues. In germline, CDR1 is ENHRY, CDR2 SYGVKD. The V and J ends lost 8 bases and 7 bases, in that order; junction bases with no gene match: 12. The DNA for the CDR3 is TGTGCCATCCGGAGGGAACAGGGGGCTGAGGAGCAGTACTTC. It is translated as CAIRREQGAEEQYF.

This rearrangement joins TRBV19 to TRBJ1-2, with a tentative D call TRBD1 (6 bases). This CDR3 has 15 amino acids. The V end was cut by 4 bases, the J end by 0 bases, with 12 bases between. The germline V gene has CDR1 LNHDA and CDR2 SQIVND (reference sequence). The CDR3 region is CASSKRQVPNYGYTF. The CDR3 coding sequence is TGTGCCAGTAGTAAACGACAGGTCCCTAACTATGGCTACACCTTC. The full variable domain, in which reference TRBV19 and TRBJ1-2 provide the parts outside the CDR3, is DGGITQSPKYLFRKEGQNVTLSCEQNLNHDAMYWYRQDPGQGLRLIYYSQIVNDFQKGDIAEGYSVSREKKESFPLTVTSAQKNPTAFYLCASSKRQVPNYGYTFGSGTRLTVV.

CDR3 residues: CASSYSRLAGTYEQYF. The DNA of the CDR3 is TGTGCCAGCAGTTACTCGAGACTAGCGGGGACTTACGAGCAGTACTTC. This rearrangement joins TRBV6-6 to TRBJ2-7; 11 bases are shared with TRBD2. Germline CDR1 reads MNHNY; CDR2 reads SVGAGI (reference sequence). This CDR3 region has 16 residues. J lost 4 bases, V lost 0 bases, and 5 bases had no gene match.

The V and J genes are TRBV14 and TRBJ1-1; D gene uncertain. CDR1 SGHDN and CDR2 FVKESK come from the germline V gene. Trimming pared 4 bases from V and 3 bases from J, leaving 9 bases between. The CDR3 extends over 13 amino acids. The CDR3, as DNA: TGTGCCAGCAGCCCACACAGATACACTGAAGCTTTCTTT. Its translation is CASSPHRYTEAFF. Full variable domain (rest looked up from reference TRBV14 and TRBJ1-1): EAGVTQFPSHSVIEKGQTVTLRCDPISGHDNLYWYRRVMGKEIKFLLHFVKESKQDESGMPNNRFLAERTGGTYSTLKVQPAELEDSGVYFCASSPHRYTEAFFGQGTRLTVV.

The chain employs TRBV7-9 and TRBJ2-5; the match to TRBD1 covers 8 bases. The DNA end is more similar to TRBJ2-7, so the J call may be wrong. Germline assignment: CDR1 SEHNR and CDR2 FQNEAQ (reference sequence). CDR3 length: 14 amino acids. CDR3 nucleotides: TGTGCCAGCAGCGGTAGGACAGGGAACTACGAGCAGTACTTC. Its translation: CASSGRTGNYEQYF.

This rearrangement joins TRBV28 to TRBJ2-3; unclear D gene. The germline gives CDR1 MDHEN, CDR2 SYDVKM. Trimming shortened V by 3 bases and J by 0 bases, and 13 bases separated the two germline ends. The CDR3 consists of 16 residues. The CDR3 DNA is TGTGCCAGCAGTTTTTCCGGATCTAGGAGCACAGATACGCAGTATTTT. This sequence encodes CASSFSGSRSTDTQYF.

This CDR3 reads CASSMRTDNQPQHF. CDR3 sequence (DNA): TGTGCCAGTAGTATGAGGACAGACAATCAGCCCCAGCATTTT. V usage is TRBV19 and J usage is TRBJ1-5; weak D call: TRBD1 (6 bases). This CDR3 has 14 amino acids. CDR1 is LNHDA, CDR2 SQIVND, per germline (reference sequence). V was cut by 3 bases and J by 3 bases, with 9 bases left in between.

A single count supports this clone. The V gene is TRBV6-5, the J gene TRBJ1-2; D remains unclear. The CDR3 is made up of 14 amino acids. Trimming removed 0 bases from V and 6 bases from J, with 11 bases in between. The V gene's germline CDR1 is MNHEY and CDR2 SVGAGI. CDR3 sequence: CASSYSEGLNGYTF. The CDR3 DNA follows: TGTGCCAGCAGTTACTCGGAGGGTCTGAATGGCTACACCTTC.

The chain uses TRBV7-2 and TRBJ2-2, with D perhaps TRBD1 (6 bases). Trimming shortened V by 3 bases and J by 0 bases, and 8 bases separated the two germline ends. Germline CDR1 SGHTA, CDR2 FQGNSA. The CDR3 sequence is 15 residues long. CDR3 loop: CASSLGTPNTGELFF. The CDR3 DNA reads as TGTGCCAGCAGCTTGGGGACACCGAACACCGGGGAGCTGTTTTTT. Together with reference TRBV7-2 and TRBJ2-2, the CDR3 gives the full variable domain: GAGVSQSPSNKVTEKGKDVELRCDPISGHTALYWYRQSLGQGLEFLIYFQGNSAPDKSGLPSDRFSAERTGGSVSTLTIQRTQQEDSAVYLCASSLGTPNTGELFFGEGSRLTVL.

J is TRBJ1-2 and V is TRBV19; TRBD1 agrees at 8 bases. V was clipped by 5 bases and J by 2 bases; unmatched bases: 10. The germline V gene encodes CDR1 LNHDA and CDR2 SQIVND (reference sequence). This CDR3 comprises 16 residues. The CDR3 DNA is TGTGCCAGTAGTGCAACAGGGGGTGCAAGGAACTATGGCTACACCTTC. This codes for CASSATGGARNYGYTF.

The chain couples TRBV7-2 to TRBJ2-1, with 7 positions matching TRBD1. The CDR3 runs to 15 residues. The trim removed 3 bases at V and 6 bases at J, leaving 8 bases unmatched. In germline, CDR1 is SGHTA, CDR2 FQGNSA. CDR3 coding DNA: TGTGCCAGCAGCTTTTTTGAGGGGGCGCTCAATGAGCAGTTCTTC. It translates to CASSFFEGALNEQFF.

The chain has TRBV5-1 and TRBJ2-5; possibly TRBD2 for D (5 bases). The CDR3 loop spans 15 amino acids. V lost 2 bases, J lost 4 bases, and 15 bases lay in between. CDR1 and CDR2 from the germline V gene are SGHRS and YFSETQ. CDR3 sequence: CASSFGPAGGETQYF. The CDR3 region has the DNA TGCGCCAGCAGCTTTGGCCCCGCGGGTGGAGAGACCCAGTACTTC.

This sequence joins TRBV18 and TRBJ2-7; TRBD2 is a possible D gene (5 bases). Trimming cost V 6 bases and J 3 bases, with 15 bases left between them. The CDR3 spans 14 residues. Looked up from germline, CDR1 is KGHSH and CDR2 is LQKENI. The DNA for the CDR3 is TGTGCCAGCTCGAACTCCCAGGACTTCTACGAGCAGTACTTC. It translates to CASSNSQDFYEQYF.

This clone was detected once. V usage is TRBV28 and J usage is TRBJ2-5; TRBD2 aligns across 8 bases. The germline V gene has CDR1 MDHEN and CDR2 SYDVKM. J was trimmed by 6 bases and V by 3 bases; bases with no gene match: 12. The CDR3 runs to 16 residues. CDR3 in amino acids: CASSLGIAGRSKTQYF. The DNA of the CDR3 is TGTGCCAGCAGTTTGGGGATAGCGGGACGCTCAAAGACCCAGTACTTC.

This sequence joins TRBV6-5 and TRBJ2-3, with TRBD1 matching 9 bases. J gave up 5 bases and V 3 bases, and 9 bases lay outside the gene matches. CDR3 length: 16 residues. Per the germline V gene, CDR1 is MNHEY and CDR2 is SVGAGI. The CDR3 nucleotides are TGTGCCAGCAGTTATCCTCGACAGGGGGGGGGAGATACGCAGTATTTT. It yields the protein CASSYPRQGGGDTQYF.

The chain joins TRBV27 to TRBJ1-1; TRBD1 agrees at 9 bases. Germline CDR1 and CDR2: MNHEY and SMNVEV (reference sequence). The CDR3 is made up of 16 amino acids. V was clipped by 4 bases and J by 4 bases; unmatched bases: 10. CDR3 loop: CASSYRDRVSRTEAFF. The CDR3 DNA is TGTGCCAGCAGTTACCGGGACAGGGTGAGCCGCACTGAAGCTTTCTTT.

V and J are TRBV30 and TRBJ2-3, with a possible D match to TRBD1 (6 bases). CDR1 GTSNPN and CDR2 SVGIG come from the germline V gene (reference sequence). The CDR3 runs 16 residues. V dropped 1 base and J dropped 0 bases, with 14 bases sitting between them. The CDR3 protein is CAWSGRGSLSTDTQYF. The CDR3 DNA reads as TGTGCCTGGAGTGGAAGGGGGAGCTTAAGCACAGATACGCAGTATTTT.

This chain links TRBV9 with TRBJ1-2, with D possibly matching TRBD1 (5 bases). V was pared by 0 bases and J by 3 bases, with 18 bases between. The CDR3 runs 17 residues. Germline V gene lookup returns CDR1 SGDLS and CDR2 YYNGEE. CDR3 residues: CASSVEWGGLADYGYTF. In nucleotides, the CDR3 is TGTGCCAGCAGCGTAGAATGGGGCGGGTTAGCGGACTATGGCTACACCTTC.